This passage covers 23 T cell receptor beta chains from one sample sequenced in a study of control samples from healthy donors and cancer patients. Generated by immunoSEQ multiplex PCR, the TCRdb table keeps only in-frame clones and is missing some. The top ten hold more than 8% of the sample, which has 170,000 or so clones, just under 95% seen once. The specimen sequenced was blood. Receptors originate from a middle-aged woman in good health.

The rearrangement links TRBV5-1 to TRBJ2-7; either TRBD1 or TRBD2 may fit D (5 bases each). CDR3 length: 15 residues. Germline V gene sequence: CDR1 SGHRS, CDR2 YFSETQ. Trimming pared 4 bases from V and 0 bases from J, leaving 14 bases between. CDR3 DNA sequence: TGCGCCAGCAGCCGCCGGGACCAGACCTCCTACGAGCAGTACTTC. The encoded protein is CASSRRDQTSYEQYF.

The rearrangement joins TRBV7-9 to TRBJ1-3, with no clear D. With 4 bases removed from V and 0 bases from J, the gap between germline ends came to 4 bases. CDR3 length: 13 amino acids. CDR1 is SEHNR and CDR2 is FQNEAQ in the germline V gene (reference sequence). The CDR3 loop reads CASSSSSGNTIYF. In nucleotides, the CDR3 is TGTGCCAGCAGCTCGAGCTCTGGAAACACCATATATTTT.

The rearrangement links TRBV2 to TRBJ1-1, with D unclear. The CDR3 covers 10 residues. Per germline, CDR1 SNHLY and CDR2 FYNNEI. The V end lost 5 bases, the J end lost 12 bases, and 10 bases lay between the germline ends. The CDR3, as DNA: TGTGCCAGCAGTTGGGAGGTAACTTTCTTT. This encodes CASSWEVTFF.

V gene TRBV6-5 combines with J gene TRBJ2-3, with 10 bases lining up with TRBD2. Germline V gene lookup returns CDR1 MNHEY and CDR2 SVGAGI. The length of the CDR3 is 15 residues. V lost 5 bases to trimming and J lost 1 base; unmatched junction nucleotides: 3. As DNA, the CDR3 is TGTGCCAGCAGTACTAGCGGGGTAGGCACAGATACGCAGTATTTT. Its translation: CASSTSGVGTDTQYF.

Regarding this clone: The same CDR3 is also encoded by other DNA sequences in this sample. The chain employs TRBV7-8 and TRBJ1-4; a possible D gene is TRBD1 (5 bases). V was trimmed by 1 base and J by 1 base, leaving 7 bases between them. Germline loops: CDR1 SGHVS, CDR2 FQNEAQ. The CDR3 contains 15 residues. The CDR3 sequence is CASSLGRGTNEKLFF. In nucleotides, the CDR3 is TGTGCCAGCAGCTTAGGGAGGGGAACTAATGAAAAACTGTTTTTT.

The chain uses TRBV4-1 and TRBJ2-7; D is perhaps TRBD1 or TRBD2 (5 bases each). CDR1 and CDR2 (germline): MGHRA, YSYEKL. The V end lost 0 bases, the J end lost 0 bases, and 12 bases lay between the germline ends. The CDR3 is made up of 16 amino acids. The CDR3 nucleotides are TGCGCCAGCAGCCAAGATCAGCGGACAAGCTCCTACGAGCAGTACTTC. Its protein product is CASSQDQRTSSYEQYF.

This rearrangement joins TRBV18 to TRBJ2-5, with 12 positions matching TRBD2. The junction had 7 bases not matched to a gene; V was cut back by 1 base and J by 4 bases. The germline CDR1 and CDR2 sequences are KGHSH and LQKENI. The CDR3 has 17 residues. As DNA, the CDR3 is TGTGCCAGCTCACCACGCCTAGCGGGAGGGATGGGAGAGACCCAGTACTTC. Its translation is CASSPRLAGGMGETQYF.

The V call is TRBV3-1 (or the pseudogene TRBV3-2), the J call TRBJ2-1; D ambiguous. The CDR3 totals 14 residues. Germline loops: CDR1 LGHDT, CDR2 YNNKEL (reference sequence). Between the trimmed V and J ends, which lost 0 bases and 7 bases, there was a span of 10 bases. CDR3 loop: CASSQDVTANEQFF. The CDR3 nucleotides read TGTGCCAGCAGCCAAGATGTAACCGCTAATGAGCAGTTCTTC.

V and J are TRBV11-2 and TRBJ1-6; D not certain. Germline values: CDR1 SGHAT, CDR2 FQNNGV. Trimming left V 0 bases short and J 5 bases short, with 11 bases between. The CDR3 length is 16 residues. The CDR3 nucleotides read TGTGCCAGCAGCTTAGAGTCGTCAGGAAATAATTCACCCCTCCACTTT. This sequence encodes CASSLESSGNNSPLHF. The complete variable domain, with remaining parts taken from reference TRBV11-2 and TRBJ1-6, reads EAGVAQSPRYKIIEKRQSVAFWCNPISGHATLYWYQQILGQGPKLLIQFQNNGVVDDSQLPKDRFSAERLKGVDSTLKIQPAKLEDSAVYLCASSLESSGNNSPLHFGNGTRLTVT.

Only one count was recorded for this clone. V is TRBV6-5 and J is TRBJ1-1; the match to TRBD1 covers 7 bases. The J segment lost 6 bases and the V segment lost 2 bases, leaving 9 bases of the junction unmatched. The CDR3 extends over 15 amino acids. Germline values: CDR1 MNHEY, CDR2 SVGAGI. Written as DNA, the CDR3 is TGTGCCAGCAGTTACGATCCAGGGGGATATGCTGAAGCTTTCTTT. It specifies CASSYDPGGYAEAFF.

The J gene is TRBJ1-1, the V gene TRBV5-6; the D is unclear. CDR3 length equals 13 residues. The germline gives CDR1 SGHDT, CDR2 YYEEEE. Trimming left V 2 bases short and J 3 bases short, with 8 bases between. In DNA form, the CDR3 reads TGTGCCAGCAGCTTCGAACAGCACACTGAAGCTTTCTTT. It is translated as CASSFEQHTEAFF.

This clone was recorded once. V is TRBV4-1 and J is TRBJ1-5; no reliable D call. V lost 3 bases and J lost 1, with 16 bases in between. Per the germline V gene, CDR1 is MGHRA and CDR2 is YSYEKL. The CDR3 consists of 17 residues. The CDR3 loop reads CASSQGGMPESNQPQHF. The CDR3, as DNA: TGCGCCAGCAGCCAGGGAGGGATGCCCGAAAGCAATCAGCCCCAGCATTTT.

This chain connects TRBV4-1 to TRBJ1-5; D is unclear. The CDR3 sequence is 15 residues long. Per germline, CDR1 MGHRA and CDR2 YSYEKL. V lost 4 bases and J 3 bases, leaving 13 bases between the germline ends. The CDR3 DNA sequence: TGCGCCAGCAGCCCCCTTAATAGTGCCAATCAGCCCCAGCATTTT. Protein product: CASSPLNSANQPQHF.

This chain joins TRBV14 and TRBJ2-7; D unresolved. Trimming removed 1 base from V and 0 bases from J, with 1 base in between. Germline V gives CDR1 SGHDN, CDR2 FVKESK. The length of the CDR3 is 12 residues. The CDR3 sequence: CASSQVSYEQYF. The CDR3 DNA is TGTGCCAGCAGCCAAGTCTCCTACGAGCAGTACTTC.

In the case of this clone: Its ends do not fully match the called genes, so a read error is possible. The CDR3 region is CASSLGWEGTSLRF. CDR3 DNA sequence: TGTGCCAGCAGCTTAGGGTGGGAGGGGACATCCCTTAGGTTT. The V call is TRBV7-2, the J call TRBJ1-1, with D tentatively TRBD1 (6 bases). The CDR3 sequence is 14 residues long. CDR1 and CDR2 (germline): SGHTA, FQGNSA.

J is TRBJ2-2 and V is TRBV7-6; 10 nucleotides agree with TRBD2. CDR1 and CDR2 from the germline V gene are SGHVS and FNYEAQ. With 3 bases clipped from V and 7 bases from J, the junction kept 14 bases outside the gene matches. The CDR3 contains 18 residues. For the CDR3, the DNA is TGTGCCAGCAGCTTGGTCTCAGCGCTAGCGGGAGTAAGCGGGGAGCTGTTTTTT. It is translated as CASSLVSALAGVSGELFF.

The chain employs TRBV4-3 and TRBJ2-1, with 7 bases aligning to TRBD2. Germline loops: CDR1 LGHNA, CDR2 YSLEER. This CDR3 contains 15 residues. V lost 0 bases, J lost 8 bases, and 7 bases stayed unmatched. CDR3 amino acids: CASSQEGGRAYEQFF. In DNA form, the CDR3 reads TGCGCCAGCAGCCAAGAGGGGGGGAGGGCCTATGAGCAGTTCTTC.

The V gene is TRBV6-2 or TRBV6-3, the J gene TRBJ2-7, with unresolved D. CDR3 length: 11 residues. Germline V lookup: CDR1 MNHEY, CDR2 SVGEGT. Trimming pared 2 bases from V and 4 bases from J, leaving 3 bases between. The CDR3 coding sequence is TGTGCCAGCAGTTACCGGTACGAGCAGTACTTC. Residues: CASSYRYEQYF.

The J gene is TRBJ1-1, the V gene TRBV13; D possibly corresponds to TRBD1 (6 bases). Trimming took off 0 bases at V and 1 base at J, with 6 bases between the two ends. Germline CDR1 is PRHDT and CDR2 is FYEKMQ (reference sequence). This CDR3 is 14 amino acids long. CDR3 sequence reads: CASSLGRGNTEAFF. The CDR3 DNA reads TGTGCCAGCAGCTTAGGCAGGGGGAACACTGAAGCTTTCTTT.

This clone appeared a few times. The gene calls are TRBV5-4 and TRBJ2-7, with D tentatively TRBD1 (6 bases). The CDR3 extends over 12 amino acids. Germline V gene lookup returns CDR1 SGHNT and CDR2 YYREEE (reference sequence). Between the trimmed V and J ends, which lost 4 bases and 3 bases, there was a span of 8 bases. The CDR3 coding sequence is TGTGCCAGCAGCGGACAGCACTACGAGCAGTACTTC. This codes for CASSGQHYEQYF.

The chain has TRBV5-1 and TRBJ2-7; D tentatively fits TRBD1 or TRBD2 (6 bases each). Trimming took 0 bases from V and 7 from J, leaving 17 bases between them. The CDR3 has 15 amino acids. From germline, CDR1 is SGHRS and CDR2 YFSETQ. CDR3 residues: CASSLDPGRRGEQYF. CDR3 nucleotide sequence: TGCGCCAGCAGCTTGGATCCAGGGAGGAGGGGGGAGCAGTACTTC. The whole variable domain, remainder taken from reference TRBV5-1 and TRBJ2-7, is KAGVTQTPRYLIKTRGQQVTLSCSPISGHRSVSWYQQTPGQGLQFLFEYFSETQRNKGNFPGRFSGRQFSNSRSEMNVSTLELGDSALYLCASSLDPGRRGEQYFGPGTRLTVT.

The chain carries TRBV11-3 and TRBJ2-7; D is unresolved. Between the trimmed V and J ends, which lost 1 base and 3 bases, there was a span of 10 bases. The CDR3 extends over 14 amino acids. Per the germline V gene, CDR1 is SGHNT and CDR2 is YENEEA. CDR3 residues: CASSLGSTDYEQYF. DNA for the CDR3: TGTGCCAGCAGCTTAGGCAGCACGGACTACGAGCAGTACTTC.

This chain uses TRBV28 with TRBJ2-3, with D unresolved. V was trimmed by 3 bases and J by 11 bases, leaving 12 bases between them. Germline CDR1 is MDHEN and CDR2 is SYDVKM. This CDR3 contains 12 residues. The chain's CDR3 is CASSFGLSLQYF. CDR3 bases: TGTGCCAGCAGTTTCGGTCTATCTCTGCAGTATTTT.